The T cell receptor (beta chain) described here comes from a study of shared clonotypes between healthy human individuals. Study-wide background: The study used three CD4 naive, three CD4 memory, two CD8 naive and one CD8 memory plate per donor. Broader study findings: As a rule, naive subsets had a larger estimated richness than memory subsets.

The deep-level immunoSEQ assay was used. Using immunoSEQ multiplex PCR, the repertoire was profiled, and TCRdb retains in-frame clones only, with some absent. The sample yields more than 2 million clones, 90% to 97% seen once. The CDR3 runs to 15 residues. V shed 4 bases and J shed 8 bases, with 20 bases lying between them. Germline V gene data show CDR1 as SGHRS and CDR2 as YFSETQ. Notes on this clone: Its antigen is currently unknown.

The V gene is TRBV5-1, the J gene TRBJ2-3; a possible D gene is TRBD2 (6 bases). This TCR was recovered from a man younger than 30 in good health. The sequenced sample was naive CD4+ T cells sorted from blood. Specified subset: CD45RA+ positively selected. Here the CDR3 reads CASSGQVPGSTTQYF. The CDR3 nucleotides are TGCGCCAGCAGCGGCCAGGTCCCCGGGAGCACTACGCAGTATTTT.